The text below deals with one TCR beta chain. Using the 5' RACE reads, TCRdb records one entry per CDR3 protein without DNA. The sample has more than 250,000 distinct CDR3 sequences. These data are taken from a study of T cells expressing NK-cell markers. This CDR3 has 14 amino acids. In germline, CDR1 is DFQATT, CDR2 SNEGSKA (reference sequence). This TCR was recovered from a man in his late teens or twenties in good health. Material for sequencing was blood T cells: a sorted CD56 or NKG2C T cell subset, CD4+ or CD8+ T cells, or bulk PBMC T cells (not recorded which). The chain combines TRBV20-1 with TRBJ1-4. The CDR3 sequence is CSARGVGRNEKLFF.